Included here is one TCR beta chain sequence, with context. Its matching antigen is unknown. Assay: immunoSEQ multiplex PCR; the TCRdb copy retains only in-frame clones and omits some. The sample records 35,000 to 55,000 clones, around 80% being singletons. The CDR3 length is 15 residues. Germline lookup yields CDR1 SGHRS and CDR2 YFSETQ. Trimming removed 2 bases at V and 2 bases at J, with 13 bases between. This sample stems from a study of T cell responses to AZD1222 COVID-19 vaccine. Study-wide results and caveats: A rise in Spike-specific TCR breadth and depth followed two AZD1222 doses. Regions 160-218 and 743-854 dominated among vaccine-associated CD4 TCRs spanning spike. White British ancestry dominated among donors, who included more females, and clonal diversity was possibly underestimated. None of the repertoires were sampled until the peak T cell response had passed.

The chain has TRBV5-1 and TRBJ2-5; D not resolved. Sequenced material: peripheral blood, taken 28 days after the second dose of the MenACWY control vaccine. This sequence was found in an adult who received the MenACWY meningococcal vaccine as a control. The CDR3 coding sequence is TGCGCCAGCAGCTTTTCTTCTAAACCGCAAGAGACCCAGTACTTC. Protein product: CASSFSSKPQETQYF.